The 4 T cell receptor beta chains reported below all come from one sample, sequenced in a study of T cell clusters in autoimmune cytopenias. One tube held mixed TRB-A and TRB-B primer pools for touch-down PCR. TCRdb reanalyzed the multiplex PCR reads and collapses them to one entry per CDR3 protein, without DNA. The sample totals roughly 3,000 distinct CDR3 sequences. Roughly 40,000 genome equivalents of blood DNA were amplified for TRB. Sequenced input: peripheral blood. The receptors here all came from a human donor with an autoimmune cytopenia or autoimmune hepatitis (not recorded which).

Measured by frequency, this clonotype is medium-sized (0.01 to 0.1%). The CDR3 loop reads CASSRTLSTDTQYF. The chain has TRBV6-1 and TRBJ2-3; TCRdb picks TRBD1, but there is no DNA to check that call. Per germline, CDR1 MNHNS and CDR2 SASEGT. The CDR3 totals 14 residues.

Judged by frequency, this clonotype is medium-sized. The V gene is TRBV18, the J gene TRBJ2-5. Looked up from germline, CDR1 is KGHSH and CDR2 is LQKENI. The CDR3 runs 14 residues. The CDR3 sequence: CASSPQGVEETQYF.

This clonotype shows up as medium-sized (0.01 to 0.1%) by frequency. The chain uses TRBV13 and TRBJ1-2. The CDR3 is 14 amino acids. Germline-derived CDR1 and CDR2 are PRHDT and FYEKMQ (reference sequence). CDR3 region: CASSLGQGNYGYTF.

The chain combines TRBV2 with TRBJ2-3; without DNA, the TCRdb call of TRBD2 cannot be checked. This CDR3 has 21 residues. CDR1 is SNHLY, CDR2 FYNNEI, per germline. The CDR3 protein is CASSVPTSGGHEITTTDTQYF.